This entry describes one T cell receptor (beta chain). Its antigen is currently unknown. These data are taken from a study of cytomegalovirus exposure and HLA in healthy donors. In the study overall: Researchers found that about 82% of a few hundred genotyped donors fell within the Caucasian-associated ancestry cluster.

Both 60 Vbeta primers and 13 Jbeta primers went into the PCR. This table comes from immunoSEQ multiplex PCR, and its TCRdb copy is limited to in-frame clones, with some not included. The profile shows around 200,000 clones, roughly 79% of them singletons. Overall study findings and caveats: Within a later analysis, the majority of CMV-associated TCR beta chains appeared HLA-restricted.

The TCR was taken from a woman aged 25-40 years in good health and CMV-seropositive. Sample: PBMCs.

The CDR3, as DNA: TGCGCCAGCAGCGTACAGGGTAGTGGAAACACCATATATTTT. It specifies CASSVQGSGNTIYF. This chain links TRBV5-1 with TRBJ1-3, with a possible D match to TRBD1 (6 bases). The V gene's germline CDR1 is SGHRS and CDR2 YFSETQ. CDR3 length: 14 amino acids. V was clipped by 4 bases and J by 3 bases, with 11 bases between them. The full variable domain, its missing parts supplied by reference TRBV5-1 and TRBJ1-3, is KAGVTQTPRYLIKTRGQQVTLSCSPISGHRSVSWYQQTPGQGLQFLFEYFSETQRNKGNFPGRFSGRQFSNSRSEMNVSTLELGDSALYLCASSVQGSGNTIYFGEGSWLTVV.